The sample holds a few counts of the clone carrying this TCR beta chain. Antigen unknown. TCRdb independently ran MiXCR on the reads; one entry per CDR3 protein. The sample lists some 270,000 distinct CDR3 sequences; around 20% were seen once. The sample belongs to a study of T cell repertoires in cytomegalovirus infection. Turning to the study itself: Epitope selection comprised recently identified HLA-C-restricted CMV epitopes and well-studied HLA-B-restricted CMV epitopes. A matching HLA type, together with CMV infection, was signaled by public TCR beta signatures.

V shed 5 bases and J 7 bases; nucleotides not matched to a gene: 9. This CDR3 spans 16 amino acids. Germline V gene data show CDR1 as SGHAT and CDR2 as FQNNGV. Study-level findings and limits: The study found HLA-C-restricted CMV-specific TCR beta clonotypes dominating the ex vivo response. Carriage of CMV together with the relevant HLA was identifiable through cumulative public TCR beta family frequency.

The TCR comes from a human donor in good health (CMV status not recorded). Some clones in this sample may be carry-over from other donors' samples. V and J are TRBV11-2 and TRBJ2-5; 14 positions agree with TRBD2. Here the sequenced sample was cultured PBMCs, taken from culture after CMV antigen stimulation. CDR3 residues: CASSLNGLAGGRTQYF. In nucleotides, the CDR3 is TGTGCCAGCAGCCTAAATGGACTAGCGGGAGGCCGGACCCAGTACTTC.